This entry describes one T cell receptor beta chain. Different DNA sequences within this sample yield the same CDR3. The sample comes from a study of metastatic and nonmetastatic thyroid tumors. Every patient was untreated before thyroid surgery. TCRdb reassembled clones from the PCR reads with MiXCR. The sample records about 92,000 clones, more than 12% being singletons. The TCR sequence derives from a female donor with papillary thyroid cancer or a benign thyroid nodule (not recorded which). Some clones in this sample may be carry-over from other donors' samples. Material for sequencing was blood.

The CDR3 here is CASSRSPRGGANEQFF. The CDR3 coding sequence is TGTGCCAGCAGCCGGTCCCCCCGCGGGGGTGCCAACGAGCAGTTCTTC. The rearrangement joins TRBV4-2 to TRBJ2-1; 7 bases fit TRBD2. The CDR3 is made up of 16 amino acids. V was clipped by 4 bases and J by 10 bases; unmatched bases: 16. Germline assignment: CDR1 LGHNA and CDR2 YNFKEQ.